The source of this T cell receptor beta chain is a study of early T cells in non-severe SARS-CoV-2 infection. This CDR3 has 13 residues. Trimming pared 7 bases from V and 5 bases from J, leaving 12 bases between. This clonotype was seen ten or more times. Using its own MiXCR run on the 5' RACE reads, TCRdb lists one record per CDR3 protein. The sample lists some 59,000 distinct CDR3 sequences, about 10% occurring once. The TCR comes from an adult who was a healthcare worker with PCR-confirmed SARS-CoV-2 infection or an uninfected control (not recorded which). Specimen: whole blood. The chain uses TRBV12-3 or TRBV12-4 and TRBJ2-1; D not resolved. CDR3 region: CASTRTWNNEQFF. The CDR3 DNA sequence: TGTGCCAGCACCCGAACTTGGAACAATGAGCAGTTCTTC.